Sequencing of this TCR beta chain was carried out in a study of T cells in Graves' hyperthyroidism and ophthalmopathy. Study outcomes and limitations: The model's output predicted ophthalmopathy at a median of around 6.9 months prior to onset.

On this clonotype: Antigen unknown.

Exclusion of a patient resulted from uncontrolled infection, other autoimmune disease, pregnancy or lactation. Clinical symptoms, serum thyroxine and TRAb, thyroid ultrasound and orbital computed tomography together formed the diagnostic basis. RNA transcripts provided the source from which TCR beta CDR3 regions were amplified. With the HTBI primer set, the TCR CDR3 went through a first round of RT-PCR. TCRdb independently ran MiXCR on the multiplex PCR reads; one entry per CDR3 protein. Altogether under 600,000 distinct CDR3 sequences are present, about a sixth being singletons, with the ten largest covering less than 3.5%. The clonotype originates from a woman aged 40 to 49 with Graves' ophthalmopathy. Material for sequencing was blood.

The CDR3 here is CSARGSLALGARSEQYF. DNA for the CDR3: TGCAGTGCTAGAGGTAGCCTCGCCCTGGGGGCTAGATCCGAGCAGTACTTC. The chain has TRBV20-1 and TRBJ2-7; D may be TRBD1 (6 bases). The CDR3 runs to 17 residues. The V end was cut by 1 base, the J end by 6 bases, with 25 bases between. CDR1 and CDR2 from the germline V gene are DFQATT and SNEGSKA (reference sequence).